The 28 T cell receptor beta chains given below trace back to one sample, sequenced in a study of blood T cells in healthy people across ages. Primed by a sample-barcoded 5' primer and a J-beta primer mix, a second PCR proceeded for 7 to 11 cycles. TCRdb passed the 5' RACE reads through MiXCR, listing each CDR3 protein once. The sample gives around 1,100,000 distinct CDR3 sequences, roughly two fifths of which show up once; less than 15% is in the top ten. The sequencing input was blood. These receptors originate from a man younger than 30 in good health.

There are many counts of this clonotype. This chain joins TRBV7-2 and TRBJ1-2; no reliable D call. The V and J ends lost 2 bases and 3 bases respectively, with 7 bases between them. Germline CDR1 reads SGHTA; CDR2 reads FQGNSA. The CDR3 spans 13 residues. Written as DNA, the CDR3 is TGTGCCAGCAGCTTAAATCCGGACTATGGCTACACCTTC. The encoded protein is CASSLNPDYGYTF.

The J gene is TRBJ1-1, the V gene TRBV11-1, with D perhaps matching TRBD1 (6 bases). V gave up 6 bases and J gave up 3 bases, with 11 bases separating them. CDR1 is SGHAT and CDR2 is FQDESV in the germline V gene (reference sequence). CDR3 length: 13 amino acids. Here the CDR3 DNA reads TGTGCCAGCAGTTCAGGGGTGGACACTGAAGCTTTCTTT. Amino acids: CASSSGVDTEAFF.

This chain links TRBV25-1 with TRBJ2-3, with 9 bases identical to TRBD1. CDR1 MGHDK and CDR2 SYGVNS come from the germline V gene. After removal of 3 bases from V and 0 bases from J, the junction contained 4 bases not matched to a gene. CDR3 length: 16 residues. The CDR3 is CASSEGQGFSTDTQYF. The CDR3 DNA reads as TGTGCCAGCAGTGAGGGACAGGGCTTCAGCACAGATACGCAGTATTTT.

The genes are TRBV7-9 and TRBJ1-1; D is perhaps TRBD1 (6 bases). V lost 2 bases and J lost 1, with 11 bases in between. Germline V gene data show CDR1 as SEHNR and CDR2 as FQNEAQ (reference sequence). CDR3 length equals 15 residues. The CDR3 coding sequence is TGTGCCAGCAGCTTAATGGGGGCAGAGAACACTGAAGCTTTCTTT. Protein: CASSLMGAENTEAFF.

This clonotype occurred a few times. The V and J genes are TRBV4-2 and TRBJ1-1; the match to TRBD1 covers 8 bases. J was trimmed by 0 bases and V by 2 bases; bases with no gene match: 5. CDR1 and CDR2 from the germline V gene are LGHNA and YNFKEQ. The CDR3 has 16 amino acids. This CDR3 is CASSQPTGGLNTEAFF. The CDR3 DNA follows: TGTGCCAGCAGCCAACCAACAGGGGGTCTGAACACTGAAGCTTTCTTT.

The table lists this clonotype with a few counts. V gene TRBV18 combines with J gene TRBJ2-7; D not certain. Trimming left V 1 base short and J 5 bases short, with 9 bases between. Germline V gene sequence: CDR1 KGHSH, CDR2 LQKENI. This CDR3 has 13 residues. The CDR3 loop reads CASSPQGTDEQYF. As DNA, the CDR3 is TGTGCCAGCTCACCACAGGGTACGGACGAGCAGTACTTC. The variable domain in full, with the rest retrieved from reference TRBV18 and TRBJ2-7, is NAGVMQNPRHLVRRRGQEARLRCSPMKGHSHVYWYRQLPEEGLKFMVYLQKENIIDESGMPKERFSAEFPKEGPSILRIQQVVRGDSAAYFCASSPQGTDEQYFGPGTRLTVT.

Details on this clonotype: One end of the junction does not line up with germline, which may come from a read error. The chain links TRBV29-1 to TRBJ1-2; D gene unclear. CDR1 SQVTM and CDR2 ANQGSEA come from the germline V gene. The CDR3 sequence is 12 residues long. The CDR3 protein is CSVDLGYYGHTF. As DNA, the CDR3 is TGCAGCGTTGATCTAGGGTACTATGGCCACACCTTC.

The table lists this clonotype with a few counts. This chain joins TRBV7-9 and TRBJ1-1; tentatively, D is TRBD1 (6 bases). Germline CDR1 and CDR2: SEHNR and FQNEAQ (reference sequence). This CDR3 region has 17 residues. V was shortened by 5 bases and J by 4 bases, with 23 bases between the two germline ends. The CDR3, as DNA: TGTGCCAGCAGCCAATTCCCGCAGGGGATTTTGGGCACTGAAGCTTTCTTT. It encodes CASSQFPQGILGTEAFF. The variable domain in full, with the rest retrieved from reference TRBV7-9 and TRBJ1-1, is DTGVSQNPRHKITKRGQNVTFRCDPISEHNRLYWYRQTLGQGPEFLTYFQNEAQLEKSRLLSDRFSAERPKGSFSTLEIQRTEQGDSAMYLCASSQFPQGILGTEAFFGQGTRLTVV.

This clonotype occurred a few times. V usage is TRBV25-1 and J usage is TRBJ1-1, with TRBD1 matching 7 bases. Germline V gene data show CDR1 as MGHDK and CDR2 as SYGVNS. J lost 0 bases, V lost 2 bases, and 9 bases had no gene match. The CDR3 extends over 17 amino acids. For the CDR3, the DNA is TGTGCCAGCAGTGAAGGACAGGATTCCCCTATGAACACTGAAGCTTTCTTT. Translation gives CASSEGQDSPMNTEAFF. Full variable domain (missing parts from reference TRBV25-1 and TRBJ1-1): EADIYQTPRYLVIGTGKKITLECSQTMGHDKMYWYQQDPGMELHLIHYSYGVNSTEKGDLSSESTVSRIRTEHFPLTLESARPSHTSQYLCASSEGQDSPMNTEAFFGQGTRLTVV.

This sequence joins TRBV20-1 and TRBJ2-2; either TRBD1 or TRBD2 may supply D (5 bases each). The germline gives CDR1 DFQATT, CDR2 SNEGSKA (reference sequence). Trimming removed 3 bases at V and 2 bases at J, with 13 bases between. The CDR3 has 15 residues. CDR3 nucleotides: TGCAGTGCTAGGTCCGGGACCTTAAACACCGGGGAGCTGTTTTTT. Translation gives CSARSGTLNTGELFF.

The genes are TRBV5-1 and TRBJ2-7; 9 bases line up with TRBD1. Germline V gene data show CDR1 as SGHRS and CDR2 as YFSETQ. CDR3 length: 13 residues. The V segment lost 7 bases and the J segment 3 bases; nucleotides outside the gene matches: 5. The CDR3 DNA reads as TGCGCCAGCCGTACAGGGGGCGGCTACGAGCAGTACTTC. Translating it yields CASRTGGGYEQYF.

This sequence joins TRBV25-1 and TRBJ2-5; 15 nucleotides agree with TRBD2. Germline lookup yields CDR1 MGHDK and CDR2 SYGVNS. The CDR3 consists of 16 residues. V shed 5 bases, J shed 2 bases, and the junction held 3 bases outside the gene matches. CDR3 DNA sequence: TGTGCCAGCAGTATGGGACTAGCGGGGGGACAAGAGACCCAGTACTTC. Protein sequence: CASSMGLAGGQETQYF.

This chain connects TRBV7-2 to TRBJ1-1; tentative D call: TRBD1 (5 bases). V shed 0 bases and J shed 11 bases, with 13 bases lying between them. This CDR3 comprises 13 residues. The germline gives CDR1 SGHTA, CDR2 FQGNSA. The CDR3 loop reads CASSLARSGSAFF. The CDR3 DNA is TGTGCCAGCAGCTTAGCGCGGTCAGGGAGTGCTTTCTTT. The full variable domain, its missing parts supplied by reference TRBV7-2 and TRBJ1-1, is GAGVSQSPSNKVTEKGKDVELRCDPISGHTALYWYRQSLGQGLEFLIYFQGNSAPDKSGLPSDRFSAERTGGSVSTLTIQRTQQEDSAVYLCASSLARSGSAFFGQGTRLTVV.

This clonotype has a handful of counts. The CDR3: CASSPPRQGGEQYF. CDR3 DNA sequence: TGTGCCAGCAGCCCCCCCCGACAGGGAGGAGAGCAGTACTTC. This chain links TRBV7-3 with TRBJ2-7; D perhaps matches TRBD1 (7 bases). The CDR3 contains 14 residues. V was clipped by 5 bases and J by 7 bases, with 18 bases between them. Germline lookup yields CDR1 SGHTA and CDR2 FQGTGA.

The V call is TRBV6-2 or TRBV6-3, the J call TRBJ1-5, with TRBD1 as a possible D gene (5 bases). Trimming removed 2 bases from V and 3 bases from J, with 11 bases in between. CDR3 length: 15 amino acids. Germline-derived CDR1 and CDR2 are MNHEY and SVGEGT. The CDR3 DNA reads TGTGCCAGCAGTTACAGGGGATGGAACAATCAGCCCCAGCATTTT. The encoded protein is CASSYRGWNNQPQHF.

The V gene is TRBV5-1, the J gene TRBJ1-1, with 7 bases that match TRBD1. Trimming cost V 1 base and J 5 bases; bases outside gene matches: 8. This CDR3 region has 15 residues. CDR1 is SGHRS, CDR2 YFSETQ, per germline. CDR3 region: CASSLSTGAGTEAFF. As DNA, the CDR3 is TGCGCCAGCAGCTTGAGCACAGGGGCGGGGACTGAAGCTTTCTTT.

This clonotype was counted a few times. The rearrangement links TRBV6-2 or TRBV6-3 to TRBJ1-2; D is undetermined. Germline CDR1 and CDR2: MNHEY and SVGEGT. The CDR3 contains 15 residues. V lost 5 bases and J 6 bases, leaving 19 bases between the germline ends. CDR3 sequence (DNA): TGTGCCAGCAGTACAGCCAGAACTACGACAAATGGCTACACCTTC. It codes for CASSTARTTTNGYTF.

V gene TRBV27 combines with J gene TRBJ1-6; perhaps TRBD1 as D (6 bases). The CDR3 is 14 amino acids. The germline CDR1 and CDR2 sequences are MNHEY and SMNVEV (reference sequence). Deletions cut 8 bases from V and 4 bases from J, with 12 bases between. Here the CDR3 reads CASSGTLYNSPLHF. The CDR3 DNA reads as TGTGCCAGCTCCGGGACACTGTATAATTCACCCCTCCACTTT.

The chain employs TRBV24-1 and TRBJ1-1; 10 bases are shared with TRBD1. This CDR3 has 13 amino acids. CDR1 and CDR2 from the germline V gene are KGHDR and SFDVKD. V trimming: 9 bases; J trimming: 3 bases; junction bases outside the gene matches: 3. CDR3 in amino acids: CATGQGEDTEAFF. CDR3 coding DNA: TGTGCCACCGGACAGGGGGAGGACACTGAAGCTTTCTTT.

CDR3: CATKAGTGAYNEQYF. CDR3 coding DNA: TGTGCCACTAAGGCTGGGACAGGGGCCTACAATGAGCAGTACTTC. V gene TRBV25-1 combines with J gene TRBJ2-1; 10 bases agree with TRBD1. The J call could be wrong; TRBJ2-7 is a better fit for the DNA end. This CDR3 is 15 amino acids long. Germline V lookup: CDR1 MGHDK, CDR2 SYGVNS.

The rearrangement links TRBV4-3 to TRBJ1-2; D is ambiguous. The germline CDR1 and CDR2 sequences are LGHNA and YSLEER. The CDR3 is 13 residues long. The V end was cut by 0 bases, the J end by 5 bases, with 7 bases between. The DNA of the CDR3 is TGCGCCAGCAGCCAAGAAACGGGATATGGCTACACCTTC. Translating gives CASSQETGYGYTF.

Concerning this clonotype itself: The junction and the germline gene differ at one end; a read error may be behind it. The rearrangement links TRBV19 to TRBJ1-1, with D possibly matching TRBD1 (5 bases). This CDR3 comprises 13 residues. In germline, CDR1 is LNHDA, CDR2 SQIVND (reference sequence). CDR3 protein: CASNRNMNTEAFF. The CDR3 DNA reads as TGTGCCAGTAACAGGAACATGAACACTGAGGCTTTCTTT.

This clonotype was picked up a small number of times. The gene calls are TRBV29-1 and TRBJ2-7, with D hard to call. V shed 2 bases and J shed 7 bases, with 33 bases lying between them. The CDR3 consists of 19 residues. Per the germline V gene, CDR1 is SQVTM and CDR2 is ANQGSEA. CDR3 DNA sequence: TGCAGCGTTGAATCCCTATCGTTCGCGATGGGGTCCCAGTACAATGAGCAGTACTTC. It yields the protein CSVESLSFAMGSQYNEQYF.

The chain recombines TRBV4-2 with TRBJ1-2, with 8 bases that match TRBD1. Germline values: CDR1 LGHNA, CDR2 YNFKEQ. The J segment lost 7 bases and the V segment lost 1 base, leaving 8 bases of the junction unmatched. The CDR3 has 15 residues. CDR3: CASSQGGQGAVGYTF. The DNA of the CDR3 is TGTGCCAGCAGCCAAGGGGGGCAGGGGGCAGTTGGCTACACCTTC.

Concerning this clonotype: A much larger clonotype is one base distant, so this may be a read error. V is TRBV12-3 or TRBV12-4 and J is TRBJ2-3; possible D gene TRBD2, 6 bases. The CDR3 totals 14 residues. Trimming took 10 bases from V and 3 from J, leaving 17 bases between them. The DNA of the CDR3 is TGTGCCAACAGACTTTACGGAGGGACAGATACGCAGTATTTT. It yields the protein CANRLYGGTDTQYF.

A few counts support this clonotype. It may be a read error: a sequence one base away is much more abundant. This chain connects TRBV28 to TRBJ2-7, with TRBD2 matching 12 bases. V dropped 4 bases and J dropped 7; count of bases not matched to a gene: 8. This CDR3 has 15 residues. Germline lookup yields CDR1 MDHEN and CDR2 SYDVKM. The CDR3 region has the DNA TGTGCCAGCAGTTGGACTAGCGGGGACAACAATGAGCAGTACTTC. It yields the protein CASSWTSGDNNEQYF.

This clonotype was seen a handful of times. V is TRBV20-1 and J is TRBJ1-2, with TRBD1 matching over 7 bases. The V gene's germline CDR1 is DFQATT and CDR2 SNEGSKA (reference sequence). The V segment lost 0 bases and the J segment 6 bases; nucleotides outside the gene matches: 7. The CDR3 totals 14 residues. DNA for the CDR3: TGCAGTGCTAGAGAGAGACAGGGTGTGGATGGCTACACCTTC. Its translation: CSARERQGVDGYTF.

The chain joins TRBV2 to TRBJ2-1; possibly TRBD2 for D (5 bases). The ends were cut back, 4 bases at V and 4 bases at J, with 8 bases in the middle. CDR1 SNHLY and CDR2 FYNNEI come from the germline V gene. CDR3 size: 13 residues. In nucleotides, the CDR3 is TGTGCCAGCAGTGCTAGCTGGTACAATGAGCAGTTCTTC. It specifies CASSASWYNEQFF.